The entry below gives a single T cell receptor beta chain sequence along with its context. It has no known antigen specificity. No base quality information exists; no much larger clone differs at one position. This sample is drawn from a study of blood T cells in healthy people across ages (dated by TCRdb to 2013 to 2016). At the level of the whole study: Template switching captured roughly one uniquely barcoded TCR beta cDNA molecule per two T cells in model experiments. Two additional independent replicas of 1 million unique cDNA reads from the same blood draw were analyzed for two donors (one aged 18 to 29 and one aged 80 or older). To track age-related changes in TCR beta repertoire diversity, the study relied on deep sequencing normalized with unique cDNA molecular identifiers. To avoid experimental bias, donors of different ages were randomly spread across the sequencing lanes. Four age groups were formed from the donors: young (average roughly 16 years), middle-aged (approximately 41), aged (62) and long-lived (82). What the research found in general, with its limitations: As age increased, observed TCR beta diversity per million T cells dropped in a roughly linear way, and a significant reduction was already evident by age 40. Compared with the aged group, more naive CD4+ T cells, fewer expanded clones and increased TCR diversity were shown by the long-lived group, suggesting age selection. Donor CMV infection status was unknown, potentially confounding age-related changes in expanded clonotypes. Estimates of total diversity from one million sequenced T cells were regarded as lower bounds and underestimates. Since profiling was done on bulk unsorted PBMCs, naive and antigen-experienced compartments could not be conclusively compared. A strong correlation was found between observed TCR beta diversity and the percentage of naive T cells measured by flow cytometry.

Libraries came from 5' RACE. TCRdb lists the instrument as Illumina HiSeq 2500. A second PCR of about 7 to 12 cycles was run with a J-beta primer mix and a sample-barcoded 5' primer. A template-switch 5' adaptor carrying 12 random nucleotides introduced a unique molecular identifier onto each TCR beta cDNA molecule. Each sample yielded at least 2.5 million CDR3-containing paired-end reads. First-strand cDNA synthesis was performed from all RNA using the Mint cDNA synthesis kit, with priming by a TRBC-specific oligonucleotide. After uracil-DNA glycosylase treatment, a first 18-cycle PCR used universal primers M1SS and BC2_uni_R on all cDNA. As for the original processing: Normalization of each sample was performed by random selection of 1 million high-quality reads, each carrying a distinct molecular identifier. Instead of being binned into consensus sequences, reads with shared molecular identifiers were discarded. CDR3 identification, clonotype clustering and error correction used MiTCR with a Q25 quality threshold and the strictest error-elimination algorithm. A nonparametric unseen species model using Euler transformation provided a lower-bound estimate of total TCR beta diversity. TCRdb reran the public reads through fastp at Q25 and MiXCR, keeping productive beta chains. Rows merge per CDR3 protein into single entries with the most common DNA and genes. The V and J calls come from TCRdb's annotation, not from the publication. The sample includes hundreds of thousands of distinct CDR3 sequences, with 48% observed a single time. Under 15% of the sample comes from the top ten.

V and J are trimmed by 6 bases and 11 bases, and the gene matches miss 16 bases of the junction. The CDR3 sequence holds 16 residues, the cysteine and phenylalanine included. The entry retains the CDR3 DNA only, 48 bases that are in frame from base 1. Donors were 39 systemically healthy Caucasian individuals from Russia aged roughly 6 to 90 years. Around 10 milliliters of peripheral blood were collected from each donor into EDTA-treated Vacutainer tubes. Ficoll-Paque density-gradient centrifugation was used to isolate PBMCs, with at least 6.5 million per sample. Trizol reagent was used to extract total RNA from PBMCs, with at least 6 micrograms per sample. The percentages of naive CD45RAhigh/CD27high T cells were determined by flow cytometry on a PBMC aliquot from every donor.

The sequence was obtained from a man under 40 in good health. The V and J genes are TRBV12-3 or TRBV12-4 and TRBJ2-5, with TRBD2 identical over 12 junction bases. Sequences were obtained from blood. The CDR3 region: CASSRTSGDFYNEQYF. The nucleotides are TGTGCCAGCAGCCGGACTAGCGGGGACTTCTACAATGAGCAGTACTTC.